A selection of T cell receptor beta chains follows, all from one sample in a study of siplizumab effects on memory and regulatory T cells. Here immunoSEQ multiplex PCR was the method, and the copy in TCRdb shows in-frame clones only, minus some. The data contain about 56,000 clones, just over 95% of them singletons. The specimen sequenced was naive CD8+ T cells sorted from blood. The receptors stem from a human donor in good health. Both conserved end residues are part of each CDR3. The order of the fields is CDR3 DNA, CDR3 protein, clone size, J gene, V gene, D gene. D genes are given only for firm matches. Some rows have no size entry. The others give once, few or many, or a class for an expanded clone.

cdr3_nt: TGTGCCACCAGCAGAGAGACAGGGGGCACTGAAGCTTTCTTT
cdr3_aa: CATSRETGGTEAFF
clone_size: -
j_call: TRBJ1-1
v_call: TRBV15
d_call: TRBD1

cdr3_nt: TGTGCCAGCAGTTCAGGACAGTTATTCGAAGCTTTCTTT
cdr3_aa: CASSSGQLFEAFF
clone_size: -
j_call: TRBJ1-1
v_call: TRBV27
d_call: -

cdr3_nt: TGTGCCAGCAGGCCGGGGACGGATTCCAGAGGTCAGTACTTC
cdr3_aa: CASRPGTDSRGQYF
clone_size: -
j_call: TRBJ2-7
v_call: TRBV27
d_call: -

cdr3_nt: TGTGCCAGCAGCGTAGGGAGCGGGAGTGGCCATGAGCAGTTCTTC
cdr3_aa: CASSVGSGSGHEQFF
clone_size: -
j_call: TRBJ2-1
v_call: TRBV9
d_call: TRBD2

cdr3_nt: TGTGCCAGCAGTTTCGCCGATACGCAGTATTTT
cdr3_aa: CASSFADTQYF
clone_size: -
j_call: TRBJ2-3
v_call: TRBV27
d_call: -

cdr3_nt: TGTGCCCTATGGGCGGGAGGGCCGAAAGAGACCCAGTACTTC
cdr3_aa: CALWAGGPKETQYF
clone_size: -
j_call: TRBJ2-5
v_call: TRBV30
d_call: TRBD2

cdr3_nt: TGTGCCAGCAGCTTCTTACTAGCGGGAGAGAAAAACATTCAGTACTTC
cdr3_aa: CASSFLLAGEKNIQYF
clone_size: -
j_call: TRBJ2-4
v_call: TRBV5-6
d_call: TRBD2

cdr3_nt: TGTGCCAGCAGCGAGACTGGGACAGCCTCCTACGAGCAGTACTTC
cdr3_aa: CASSETGTASYEQYF
clone_size: -
j_call: TRBJ2-7
v_call: TRBV9
d_call: TRBD1

cdr3_nt: TGCGCCAGCAGCCAAACGACAGGATTCTACGAGCAGTACTTC
cdr3_aa: CASSQTTGFYEQYF
clone_size: few
j_call: TRBJ2-7
v_call: TRBV4-1
d_call: -

cdr3_nt: TGTGCCAGCAGTTACTCTGGAGATATTAGCACAGATACGCAGTATTTT
cdr3_aa: CASSYSGDISTDTQYF
clone_size: -
j_call: TRBJ2-3
v_call: TRBV6-6
d_call: -

cdr3_nt: TGTGCCTGGAGTGTAGGTGCAGGTCTTTCTCCCCTCCACTTT
cdr3_aa: CAWSVGAGLSPLHF
clone_size: -
j_call: TRBJ1-6
v_call: TRBV30
d_call: -

cdr3_nt: TGCGCCAGCAGCCAGAAACAGGGATTGGGTGAAAAACTGTTTTTT
cdr3_aa: CASSQKQGLGEKLFF
clone_size: -
j_call: TRBJ1-4
v_call: TRBV4-1
d_call: -

cdr3_nt: TGTGCCAGCAGCTTACAAGGGACAGGGGGTATTGATGGACGAGAAAAACTGTTTTTT
cdr3_aa: CASSLQGTGGIDGREKLFF
clone_size: -
j_call: TRBJ1-4
v_call: TRBV13
d_call: TRBD1

cdr3_nt: TGCAGCGCGAACGGGATCTATGGCTACACCTTC
cdr3_aa: CSANGIYGYTF
clone_size: -
j_call: TRBJ1-2
v_call: TRBV29-1
d_call: -

cdr3_nt: TGTGCCAGCAGTGATCAGAGTAGGCCCTACGAGCAGTACTTC
cdr3_aa: CASSDQSRPYEQYF
clone_size: -
j_call: TRBJ2-7
v_call: TRBV13
d_call: -

cdr3_nt: TGTGCCAGCAGACCTCTGCTGGGCGGGGAGCTGTTTTTT
cdr3_aa: CASRPLLGGELFF
clone_size: -
j_call: TRBJ2-2
v_call: TRBV6-5
d_call: -

cdr3_nt: TGCGCCAGCAGCTTCCGGGACAGCCTTAACACTGAAGCTTTCTTT
cdr3_aa: CASSFRDSLNTEAFF
clone_size: -
j_call: TRBJ1-1
v_call: TRBV5-1
d_call: TRBD1

cdr3_nt: TGTGCCAGCAGCGTAGACAGGGACCTTAGGAGTGAAGCTTTCTTT
cdr3_aa: CASSVDRDLRSEAFF
clone_size: few
j_call: TRBJ1-1
v_call: TRBV9
d_call: -

cdr3_nt: TGTGCCAGTATCATAGCCGGATTTGAAGCTTTCTTT
cdr3_aa: CASIIAGFEAFF
clone_size: -
j_call: TRBJ1-1
v_call: TRBV19
d_call: -

cdr3_nt: TGTGCCAGCAGCTTAGCCTTGGGACAGTACTACGAGCAGTACTTC
cdr3_aa: CASSLALGQYYEQYF
clone_size: -
j_call: TRBJ2-7
v_call: TRBV7-9
d_call: TRBD1

cdr3_nt: TGTGCCAGTAGTCTAAGGACAGCGAACACTGAAGCTTTCTTT
cdr3_aa: CASSLRTANTEAFF
clone_size: -
j_call: TRBJ1-1
v_call: TRBV19
d_call: -

cdr3_nt: TGTGCCAGTAGTATACAGGGTGGGGCTGAAGCTTTCTTT
cdr3_aa: CASSIQGGAEAFF
clone_size: -
j_call: TRBJ1-1
v_call: TRBV19
d_call: -

cdr3_nt: TGTGCCAGCAGTCAACCCTATCCGGGAGGGCCTTCCCACGAGCAGTACTTC
cdr3_aa: CASSQPYPGGPSHEQYF
clone_size: once
j_call: TRBJ2-7
v_call: TRBV28
d_call: TRBD2

cdr3_nt: TGTGCCTGGAGTATGAGGCGACCGGAGCAGTACTTC
cdr3_aa: CAWSMRRPEQYF
clone_size: -
j_call: TRBJ2-7
v_call: TRBV30
d_call: -

cdr3_nt: TGTGCCAGCAGCTTAGGACCCGACGATAAGACCCAGTACTTC
cdr3_aa: CASSLGPDDKTQYF
clone_size: -
j_call: TRBJ2-5
v_call: TRBV7-3
d_call: -

cdr3_nt: TGTGCCAGCAGCTTCTCCGGACTACCCAACACCGGGGAGCTGTTTTTT
cdr3_aa: CASSFSGLPNTGELFF
clone_size: -
j_call: TRBJ2-2
v_call: TRBV7-6
d_call: -

cdr3_nt: TGTGCCAGCAGCCCTGGAGCTAGAAAAAACATTCAGTACTTC
cdr3_aa: CASSPGARKNIQYF
clone_size: -
j_call: TRBJ2-4
v_call: TRBV7-8
d_call: -

cdr3_nt: TGTGCCAGCAGCTTAAGGCTAGCGGGCCCAAGCTCCTACGAGCAGTACTTC
cdr3_aa: CASSLRLAGPSSYEQYF
clone_size: -
j_call: TRBJ2-7
v_call: TRBV7-2
d_call: TRBD2

cdr3_nt: TGTGCCAGCAGTTTCGGGGACAGGCCCTACGAGCAGTACTTC
cdr3_aa: CASSFGDRPYEQYF
clone_size: -
j_call: TRBJ2-7
v_call: TRBV27
d_call: TRBD1

cdr3_nt: TGTGCCAGTTCGGGTGGGATAGCGGACGAGCAGTACTTC
cdr3_aa: CASSGGIADEQYF
clone_size: -
j_call: TRBJ2-7
v_call: TRBV6-5
d_call: -

cdr3_nt: TGTGCCAGCAGCAAGGGACTGGGTAATGAAAAACTGTTTTTT
cdr3_aa: CASSKGLGNEKLFF
clone_size: -
j_call: TRBJ1-4
v_call: TRBV4-2
d_call: -

cdr3_nt: TGTGCCAGCAGCCAGGGACTAGCGGGGATATACTACAATGAGCAGTTCTTC
cdr3_aa: CASSQGLAGIYYNEQFF
clone_size: -
j_call: TRBJ2-1
v_call: TRBV7-9
d_call: TRBD2

cdr3_nt: TGTGCCAGCTCACTGGGACAGGGACATGAAAAACTGTTTTTT
cdr3_aa: CASSLGQGHEKLFF
clone_size: -
j_call: TRBJ1-4
v_call: TRBV18
d_call: TRBD1